This TCR beta chain stems from a study of T cells after yellow fever vaccination. The 5'RACE template-switching step produced TCR cDNA and added a universal primer site and UMIs. TCRdb re-called the 5' RACE reads with MiXCR, one entry per CDR3 protein. The sample lists 400,000 or so distinct CDR3 sequences, about 17% occurring once. The sample in question was PBMCs, obtained before the yellow fever booster vaccination. The TCR sequence derives from a man between 18 and 35 years old who received the YFV17D yellow fever vaccine.

This CDR3 is CASSLPSSGGRNEQFF. The CDR3 DNA sequence: TGTGCCAGCAGCTTGCCGTCTAGCGGGGGGCGGAATGAGCAGTTCTTC. The chain is built from TRBV5-4 and TRBJ2-1; 11 nucleotides match TRBD2. This CDR3 has 16 amino acids. The trim removed 1 base at V and 7 bases at J, leaving 7 bases unmatched. From germline, CDR1 is SGHNT and CDR2 YYREEE (reference sequence).